This T cell receptor beta chain emerged from a study of blood T cell repertoires in COVID-19. Study background: Researchers got acute and convalescent COVID-19 samples from the United States, Italy and Spain. The cDNA or gDNA used as material had been derived from T cells, B-cell-depleted T cells, or PBMCs.

The method was immunoSEQ multiplex PCR; TCRdb's version includes in-frame clones alone and lacks a portion of them. The sample carries 200,000 to 250,000 clones, 65% to 90% recorded once. Participants' reported clinical history set cohort assignment. Donors in Cohort 3 who had recovered were those with two negative PCRs, healthcare professional clearance, or resolution of their symptoms. The clonotype originates from a man aged 35 to 55 who had recovered from COVID-19. Input material: PBMCs or T cells enriched from blood (not recorded which).

This chain's CDR3 is CASSQGRGADGELFF. The CDR3 DNA follows: TGTGCCAGCAGCCAAGGACGGGGGGCGGACGGGGAGCTGTTTTTT. The chain couples TRBV7-2 to TRBJ2-2, with D possibly being TRBD2 (7 bases). Germline CDR1 reads SGHTA; CDR2 reads FQGNSA. CDR3 size: 15 residues. Trimming cost V 5 bases and J 7 bases, with 17 bases left between them.